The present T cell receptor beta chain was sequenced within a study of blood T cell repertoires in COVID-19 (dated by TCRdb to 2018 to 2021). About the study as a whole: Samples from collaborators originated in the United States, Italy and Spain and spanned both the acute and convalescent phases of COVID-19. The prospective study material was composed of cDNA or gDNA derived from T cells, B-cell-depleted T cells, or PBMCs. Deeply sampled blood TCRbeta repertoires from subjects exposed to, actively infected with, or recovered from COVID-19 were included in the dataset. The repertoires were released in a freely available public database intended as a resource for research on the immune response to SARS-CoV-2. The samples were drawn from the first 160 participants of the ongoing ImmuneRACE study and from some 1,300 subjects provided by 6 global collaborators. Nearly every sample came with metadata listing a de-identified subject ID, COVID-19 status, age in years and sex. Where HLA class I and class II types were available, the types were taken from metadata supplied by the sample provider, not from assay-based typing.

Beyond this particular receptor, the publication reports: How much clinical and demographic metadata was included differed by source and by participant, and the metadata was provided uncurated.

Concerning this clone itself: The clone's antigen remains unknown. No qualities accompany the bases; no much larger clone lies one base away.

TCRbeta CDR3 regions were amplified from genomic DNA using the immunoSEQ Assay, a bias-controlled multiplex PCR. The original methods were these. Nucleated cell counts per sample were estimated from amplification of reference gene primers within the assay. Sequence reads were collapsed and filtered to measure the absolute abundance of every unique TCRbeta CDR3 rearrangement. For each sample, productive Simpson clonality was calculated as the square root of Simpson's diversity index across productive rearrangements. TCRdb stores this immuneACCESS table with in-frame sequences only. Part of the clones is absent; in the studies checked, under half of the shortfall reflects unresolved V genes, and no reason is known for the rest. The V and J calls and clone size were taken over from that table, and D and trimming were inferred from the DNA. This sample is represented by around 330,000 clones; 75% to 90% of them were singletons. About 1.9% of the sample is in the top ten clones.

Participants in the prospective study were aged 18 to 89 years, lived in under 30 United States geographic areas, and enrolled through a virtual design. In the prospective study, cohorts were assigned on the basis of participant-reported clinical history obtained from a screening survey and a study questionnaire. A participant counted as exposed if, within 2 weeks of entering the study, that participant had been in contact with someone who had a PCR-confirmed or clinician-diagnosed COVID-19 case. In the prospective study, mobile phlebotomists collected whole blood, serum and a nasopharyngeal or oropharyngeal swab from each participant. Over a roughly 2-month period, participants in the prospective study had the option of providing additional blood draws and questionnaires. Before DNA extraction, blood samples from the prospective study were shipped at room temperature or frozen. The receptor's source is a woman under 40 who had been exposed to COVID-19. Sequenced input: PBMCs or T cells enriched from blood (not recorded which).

The nucleotides read TGTGCCACCCTGCCCGGGACAGGGGTCTACGAGCAGTACTTC. The encoded protein is CATLPGTGVYEQYF. The chain is encoded by TRBV28 joined to TRBJ2-7; 10 bases in the middle match TRBD1. Taken from cysteine to phenylalanine, the CDR3 has 14 residues. Of all the DNA, just the CDR3 is kept, 42 bases in frame from base 1. CDR1 is given as MDHEN and CDR2 as SYDVKM, both from the germline V gene. Germline trimming amounts to 10 bases on V and 3 bases on J, with 9 as the count of junction bases outside the gene matches.